This T cell receptor (beta chain) derives from a study of T and B cells in COVID-19 patients. This CDR3 region has 12 residues. The V gene end was trimmed by 8 bases and the J gene end by 6 bases; junction bases not matched to a gene: 6. From germline, CDR1 is SQVTM and CDR2 ANQGSEA. This clonotype occurred many times. Multiplex PCR with BIOMED2 TRB-A/B primer pools amplified TRB rearrangements. Via MiXCR, TCRdb re-called the multiplex PCR reads, giving one row per CDR3 protein. The sample records roughly 15,000 distinct CDR3 sequences, 29% being singletons. TRB was amplified from around 250-460 ng of blood genomic DNA.

Material for sequencing was blood. The chain employs TRBV29-1 and TRBJ2-1; 8 bases line up with TRBD1. The sequence was obtained from a human donor who had recovered from COVID-19. The chain's CDR3 is CSSRTGSNEQFF. The CDR3 DNA sequence: TGCAGCTCCAGGACAGGGTCCAATGAGCAGTTCTTC.